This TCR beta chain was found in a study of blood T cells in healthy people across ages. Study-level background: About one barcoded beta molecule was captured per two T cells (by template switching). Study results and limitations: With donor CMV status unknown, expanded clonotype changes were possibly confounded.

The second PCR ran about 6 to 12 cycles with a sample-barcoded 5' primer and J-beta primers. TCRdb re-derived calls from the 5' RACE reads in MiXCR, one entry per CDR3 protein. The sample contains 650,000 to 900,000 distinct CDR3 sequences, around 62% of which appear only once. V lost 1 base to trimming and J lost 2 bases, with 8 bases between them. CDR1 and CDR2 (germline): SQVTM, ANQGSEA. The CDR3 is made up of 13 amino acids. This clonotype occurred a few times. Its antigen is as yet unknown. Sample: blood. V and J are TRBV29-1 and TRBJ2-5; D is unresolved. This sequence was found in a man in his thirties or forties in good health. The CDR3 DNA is TGCAGCGTTGAAGGCAGAGAGCAAGAGACCCAGTACTTC. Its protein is CSVEGREQETQYF. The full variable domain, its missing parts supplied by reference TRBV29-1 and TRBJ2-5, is SAVISQKPSRDICQRGTSLTIQCQVDSQVTMMFWYRQQPGQSLTLIATANQGSEATYESGFVIDKFPISRPNLTFSTLTVSNMSPEDSSIYLCSVEGREQETQYFGPGTRLLVL.